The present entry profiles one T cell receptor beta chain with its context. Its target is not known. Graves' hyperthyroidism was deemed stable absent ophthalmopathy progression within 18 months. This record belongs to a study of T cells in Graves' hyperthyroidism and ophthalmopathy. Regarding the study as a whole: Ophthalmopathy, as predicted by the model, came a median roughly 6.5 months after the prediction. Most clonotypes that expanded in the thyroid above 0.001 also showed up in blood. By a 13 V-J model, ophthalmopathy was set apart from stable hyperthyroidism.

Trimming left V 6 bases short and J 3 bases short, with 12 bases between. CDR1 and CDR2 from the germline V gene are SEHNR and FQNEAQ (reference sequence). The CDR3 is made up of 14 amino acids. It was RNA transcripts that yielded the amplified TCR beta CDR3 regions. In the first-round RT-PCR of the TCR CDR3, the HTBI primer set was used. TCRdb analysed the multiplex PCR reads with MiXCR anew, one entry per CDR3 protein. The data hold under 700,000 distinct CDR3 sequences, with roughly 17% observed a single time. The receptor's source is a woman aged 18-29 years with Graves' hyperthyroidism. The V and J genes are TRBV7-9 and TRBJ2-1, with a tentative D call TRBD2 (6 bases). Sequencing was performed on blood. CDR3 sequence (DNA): TGTGCCAGCAGGTCCGGGACTCTCTACAATGAGCAGTTCTTC. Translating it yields CASRSGTLYNEQFF.